Shown below are 13 T cell receptor beta chains from a single sample sequenced in a study of identifying expanded T cells in peripheral blood. Clones were sequenced by immunoSEQ multiplex PCR, and TCRdb holds only the in-frame ones, with some missing. The sample lists 85,000 to 90,000 clones, approximately 86% occurring once. The sample taken for sequencing was blood. All receptors come from a person aged 18 to 75 in good health.

The chain has TRBV6-5 and TRBJ1-4, with D perhaps matching TRBD1 (5 bases). CDR3 length: 15 residues. V was trimmed by 0 bases and J by 8 bases, leaving 13 bases between them. Per the germline V gene, CDR1 is MNHEY and CDR2 is SVGAGI. This CDR3 reads CASSYSWGFGEKLFF. CDR3 in DNA: TGTGCCAGCAGTTACTCGTGGGGCTTTGGGGAAAAACTGTTTTTT.

The J gene is TRBJ1-1, the V gene TRBV6-5; no clear D. Trimming stripped 6 bases from V and 3 bases from J, with 14 bases between. Per the germline V gene, CDR1 is MNHEY and CDR2 is SVGAGI. The CDR3 loop spans 14 amino acids. Written as DNA, the CDR3 is TGTGCCAGCAGCCCGCCCGGAGGCTACACTGAAGCTTTCTTT. Its translation is CASSPPGGYTEAFF.

V gene TRBV7-3 combines with J gene TRBJ1-1; D is uncertain. This CDR3 is 13 amino acids long. The germline V gene encodes CDR1 SGHTA and CDR2 FQGTGA. V was clipped by 1 base and J by 1 base, with 4 bases between them. The CDR3 nucleotides are TGTGCCAGCAGCTTAATAGGGAACACTGAAGCTTTCTTT. Encoded protein: CASSLIGNTEAFF.

The rearrangement joins TRBV30 to TRBJ2-3; TRBD1 agrees at 7 bases. This CDR3 spans 12 amino acids. Germline lookup yields CDR1 GTSNPN and CDR2 SVGIG (reference sequence). The ends lost 3 bases at V and 11 bases at J; junction bases unmatched: 8. CDR3 protein: CAWSETGTGQYF. CDR3 sequence (DNA): TGTGCCTGGAGCGAGACAGGGACGGGGCAGTATTTT.

The chain carries TRBV30 and TRBJ1-1; D remains unclear. V was shortened by 4 bases and J by 7 bases, with 16 bases between the two germline ends. Germline assignment: CDR1 GTSNPN and CDR2 SVGIG (reference sequence). The CDR3 is 13 residues long. CDR3 amino acids: CAWTPDPEDEAFF. The CDR3 region has the DNA TGTGCCTGGACCCCGGACCCTGAGGATGAAGCTTTCTTT. Variable domain in full (rest from reference TRBV30 and TRBJ1-1): SQTIHQWPATLVQPVGSPLSLECTVEGTSNPNLYWYRQAAGRGLQLLFYSVGIGQISSEVPQNLSASRPQDRQFILSSKKLLLSDSGFYLCAWTPDPEDEAFFGQGTRLTVV.

The gene calls are TRBV19 and TRBJ1-6, with D perhaps matching TRBD1 (6 bases). The CDR3 contains 14 residues. Trimming removed 1 base from V and 13 bases from J, with 14 bases in between. CDR1 is LNHDA and CDR2 is SQIVND in the germline V gene (reference sequence). The chain's CDR3 is CASSIAGDIVPLHF. CDR3 in DNA: TGTGCCAGTAGTATAGCAGGGGACATTGTCCCCCTCCACTTT.

V gene TRBV9 combines with J gene TRBJ2-2; D might be TRBD2 (6 bases). This CDR3 has 14 residues. Between the trimmed V and J ends, which lost 4 bases and 6 bases, there was a span of 13 bases. Per germline, CDR1 SGDLS and CDR2 YYNGEE. This CDR3 reads CASSNGRGAGELFF. The CDR3 nucleotides are TGTGCCAGCAGCAACGGGCGCGGGGCCGGGGAGCTGTTTTTT.

This chain uses TRBV15 with TRBJ2-4; possible D gene TRBD1, 6 bases. There are 19 residues in the CDR3. Germline assignment: CDR1 LNHNV and CDR2 YYDKDF (reference sequence). Trimming left V 3 bases short and J 0 bases short, with 21 bases between. This CDR3 is CATSRGEGPGQLAKNIQYF. CDR3 DNA: TGTGCCACCAGCAGGGGCGAAGGGCCGGGACAACTAGCCAAAAACATTCAGTACTTC.

In DNA, the CDR3 is TGTGCCAGCGCGCAGGGGACAGGTGAAAACGAGCAGTACTTC. Amino acids: CASAQGTGENEQYF. This chain uses TRBV6-1 with TRBJ2-7, with 8 positions matching TRBD1. Germline assignment: CDR1 MNHNS and CDR2 SASEGT. The CDR3 runs to 14 residues. J was trimmed by 5 bases and V by 8 bases; bases with no gene match: 11.

The V call is TRBV27, the J call TRBJ1-1; 7 nucleotides align to TRBD1. The CDR3 is 16 amino acids. Trimming at V came to 2 bases and at J to 3 bases, leaving 9 bases not matched to a gene. Germline V gives CDR1 MNHEY, CDR2 SMNVEV (reference sequence). The CDR3 DNA sequence: TGTGCCAGCAGTTTACTGGGCCACGACAGGGACACTGAAGCTTTCTTT. It specifies CASSLLGHDRDTEAFF.

This rearrangement joins TRBV5-6 to TRBJ1-2, with D possibly TRBD1 on 5 matching bases. Per germline, CDR1 SGHDT and CDR2 YYEEEE. The V and J ends lost 1 base and 4 bases respectively, with 20 bases between them. The CDR3 spans 17 residues. The CDR3 region is CASSLWGLRTPSYGYTF. CDR3 DNA: TGTGCCAGCAGCTTGTGGGGTCTCAGGACACCATCCTATGGCTACACCTTC.

V usage is TRBV30 and J usage is TRBJ2-2, with TRBD1 as a possible D gene (5 bases). The CDR3 covers 17 residues. V was cut by 3 bases and J by 1 base, with 18 bases left in between. Germline values: CDR1 GTSNPN, CDR2 SVGIG (reference sequence). CDR3 region: CAWSLEPYRQNTGELFF. DNA of the CDR3: TGTGCCTGGAGCTTAGAACCCTACAGGCAGAACACCGGGGAGCTGTTTTTT.

V and J are TRBV28 and TRBJ2-5; TRBD2 is a possible D gene (5 bases). Trimming left V 6 bases short and J 1 base short, with 12 bases between. Per the germline V gene, CDR1 is MDHEN and CDR2 is SYDVKM. The CDR3 has 14 amino acids. CDR3 DNA sequence: TGTGCCAGCAGGGGAGCCCAGGTCCAAGAGACCCAGTACTTC. Translated: CASRGAQVQETQYF.